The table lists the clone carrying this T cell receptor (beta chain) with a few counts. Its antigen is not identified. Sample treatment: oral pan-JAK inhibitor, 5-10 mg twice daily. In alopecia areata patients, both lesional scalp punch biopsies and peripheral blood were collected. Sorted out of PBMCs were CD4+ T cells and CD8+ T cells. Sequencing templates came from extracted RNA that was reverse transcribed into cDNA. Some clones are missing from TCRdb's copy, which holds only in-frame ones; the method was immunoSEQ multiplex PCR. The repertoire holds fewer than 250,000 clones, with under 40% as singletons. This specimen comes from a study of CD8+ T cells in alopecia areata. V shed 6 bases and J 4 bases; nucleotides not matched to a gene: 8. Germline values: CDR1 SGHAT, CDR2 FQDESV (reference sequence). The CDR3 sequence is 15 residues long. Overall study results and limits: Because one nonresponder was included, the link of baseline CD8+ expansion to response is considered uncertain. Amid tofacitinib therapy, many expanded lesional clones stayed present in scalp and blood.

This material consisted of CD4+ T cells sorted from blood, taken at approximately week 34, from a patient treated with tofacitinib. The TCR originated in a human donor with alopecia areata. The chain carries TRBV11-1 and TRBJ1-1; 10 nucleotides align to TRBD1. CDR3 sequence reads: CASRTLTGGRTEAFF. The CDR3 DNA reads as TGTGCCAGCAGAACGCTGACAGGGGGCCGCACTGAAGCTTTCTTT.